Sequencing of this T cell receptor beta chain was carried out in a study of vaccination and CD4 T cells after COVID-19. The wider study: In the convalescent group, nasal swab PCR was SARS-CoV-2 positive; fewer than 10 cases were mild and one severe. Stimulation of cells relied on overlapping spike peptides derived from SARS-CoV-2, HCoV-NL63, HCoV-OC43 and HCoV-229E.

Per germline, CDR1 LGHNA and CDR2 YSLEER. This CDR3 spans 14 amino acids. V gave up 0 bases and J gave up 6 bases, with 11 bases separating them. In the case of this clonotype: Its target is not known.

Sequencing of DNA taken from cultured CD4+ T cells relied on the Oncomine TCR Beta short-read assay. TCRdb processed the PCR reads anew with MiXCR; each CDR3 protein has one entry. The table records over 8,000 distinct CDR3 sequences, roughly two thirds of them present only once. Treatment defined: roughly 11-day PBMC culture with coronavirus spike peptide pools or control peptides (ViraFEST assay). The sequence came from a human donor who had recovered from COVID-19. Sequencing input: CD4+ T cells from blood, cultured in vitro. This chain links TRBV4-3 with TRBJ1-1; the D is unclear. The CDR3 DNA reads as TGCGCCAGCAGCCAAGATTACTCCACACCTGAAGCTTTCTTT. Protein: CASSQDYSTPEAFF.